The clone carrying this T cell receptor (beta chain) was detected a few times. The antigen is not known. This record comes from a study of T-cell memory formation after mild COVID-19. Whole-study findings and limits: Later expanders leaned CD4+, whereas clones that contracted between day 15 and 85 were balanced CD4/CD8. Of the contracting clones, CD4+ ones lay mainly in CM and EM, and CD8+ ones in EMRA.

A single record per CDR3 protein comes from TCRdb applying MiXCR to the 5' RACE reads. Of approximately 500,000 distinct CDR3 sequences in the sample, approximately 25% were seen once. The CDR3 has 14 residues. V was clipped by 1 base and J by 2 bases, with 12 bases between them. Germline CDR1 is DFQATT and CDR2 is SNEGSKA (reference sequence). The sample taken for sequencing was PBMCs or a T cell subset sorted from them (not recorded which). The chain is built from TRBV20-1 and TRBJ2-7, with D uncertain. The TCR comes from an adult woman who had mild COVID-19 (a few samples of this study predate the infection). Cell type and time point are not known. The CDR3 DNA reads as TGCAGTGCTAGAGCCTCGTGGCTCCCCTACGAGCAGTACTTC. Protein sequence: CSARASWLPYEQYF.